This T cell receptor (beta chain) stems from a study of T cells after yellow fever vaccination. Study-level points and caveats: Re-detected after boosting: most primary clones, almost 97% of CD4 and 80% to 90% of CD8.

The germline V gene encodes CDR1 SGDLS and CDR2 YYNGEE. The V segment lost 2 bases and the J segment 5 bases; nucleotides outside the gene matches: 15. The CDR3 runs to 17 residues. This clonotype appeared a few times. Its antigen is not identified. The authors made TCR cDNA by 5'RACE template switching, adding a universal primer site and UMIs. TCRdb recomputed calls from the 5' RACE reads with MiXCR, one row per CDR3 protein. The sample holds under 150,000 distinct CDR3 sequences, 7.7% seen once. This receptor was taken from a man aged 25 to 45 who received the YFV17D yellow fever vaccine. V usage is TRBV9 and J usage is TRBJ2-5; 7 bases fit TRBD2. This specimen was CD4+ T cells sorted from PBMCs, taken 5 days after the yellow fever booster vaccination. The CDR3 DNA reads TGTGCCAGCAGCGTTGGGAGGGTTGGGAAGACGAGGGAGACCCAGTACTTC. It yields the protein CASSVGRVGKTRETQYF.